This TCR beta chain appears in the sequencing data of a study of response to subunit inactivated influenza vaccine. The CDR3 has 13 amino acids. CDR1 is SGHVS and CDR2 is FQNEAQ in the germline V gene. There are a few counts of this clonotype. One end of the junction does not line up with germline, which may come from a read error. TCRdb re-called the RT-PCR reads through MiXCR, storing one row per CDR3 protein. This table holds hundreds of thousands of distinct CDR3 sequences, 10% to 12% found once. This same sample was also part of a study on T cells expressing NK-cell markers. That report notes: Template switching by 5'RACE with UMIs generated the TCR beta cDNA. Repertoires of TCR beta were obtained from T cells sorted as CD3+CD56+NKG2C+, CD3+CD56+NKG2C- and CD3+CD56-NKG2C+. Out of eight donors sequenced, seven tested HCMV-seropositive and the remaining one seronegative.

The chain uses TRBV7-8 and TRBJ2-1; D gene unclear. Here the sequenced sample was PBMCs from blood, taken on the day of vaccination. This TCR derives from a middle-aged man who received an inactivated influenza vaccine. CDR3 DNA: TGTGCCAGCAGCTTAGGCAGAAGAAATGAGGAGTTCTTC. Translation gives CASSLGRRNEEFF.